This TCR beta chain emerged from a study of blood T cell repertoires in COVID-19. The overall study: Sample material is recorded as cDNA or gDNA derived from T cells, B-cell-depleted T cells, or PBMCs.

In the original processing: Using reference gene primer amplification, nucleated cell counts were estimated. Sequencing used immunoSEQ multiplex PCR; TCRdb keeps in-frame clones, though not all of them. D and trimming come from the DNA, and the V and J calls and clone size come from that table. Here the sample spans 490,000 or so clones, around 85% being singletons. The germline CDR1 and CDR2 sequences are SGDLS and YYNGEE. Trimming took 6 bases from V and 4 from J; bases not matched to a gene: 1. This CDR3 spans 13 amino acids. The sequence was obtained from a woman between 55 and 75 years old who had recovered from COVID-19. The specimen was PBMCs or T cells enriched from blood (not recorded which). The V call is TRBV9, the J call TRBJ2-3; 11 positions match TRBD2. Here the CDR3 reads CASNSGGADTQYF. As DNA, the CDR3 is TGTGCCAGCAATAGCGGGGGGGCAGATACGCAGTATTTT.